This T cell receptor (beta chain) was profiled in a study of T-cell memory formation after mild COVID-19. Findings of the study overall: Several responding clones turned up in pre-infection memory, indicating that cross-reactive memory may have taken part. For contracting clones, CD4+ ones sat mainly in CM and EM, CD8+ in EMRA.

The CDR3 runs to 13 residues. Germline lookup yields CDR1 MNHEY and CDR2 SVGAGI. V dropped 2 bases and J dropped 4 bases, with 8 bases sitting between them. TCRdb ran MiXCR on the 5' RACE reads and lists one entry per CDR3 protein. Of approximately 240,000 distinct CDR3 sequences listed, roughly 17% are singletons. With regard to this clonotype: The antigen is unknown.

This TCR was sampled from a man younger than 35 who had mild COVID-19 (a few samples of this study predate the infection). Cell type and time point are not known. This chain connects TRBV6-5 to TRBJ1-1; D is ambiguous. The specimen was PBMCs or a T cell subset sorted from them (not recorded which). The CDR3 DNA is TGTGCCAGCAGTTACAGGGAGGGCACTGAAGCTTTCTTT. It encodes CASSYREGTEAFF.